This TCR beta chain derives from a study of molecular identifiers for immune sequencing clone quantification. TCRdb analysed the PCR reads with MiXCR anew, one entry per CDR3 protein. Among about 640,000 distinct CDR3 sequences, about 20% were seen once, and the ten largest hold 0.7% to 1%. This clonotype was seen repeatedly, ten times or more. CDR3 size: 15 residues. Trimming took 3 bases from V and 5 from J, leaving 18 bases between them. Looked up from germline, CDR1 is GTSNPN and CDR2 is SVGIG (reference sequence). Sequencing was done on a sample of naive CD8+ T cells from blood, with Jurkat cell RNA spiked in. Subset reported: FACS-sorted CD8+CD4-CCR7+CD45RA+ naive T cells. This TCR was sampled from a human donor in good health. Some libraries in this study had Jurkat cell RNA spiked in. V usage is TRBV30 and J usage is TRBJ2-3; TRBD1 might be the D (5 bases). The CDR3 DNA sequence: TGTGCCTGGAGGACGGACAACACTCTGAAAGATACGCAGTATTTT. Translation: CAWRTDNTLKDTQYF.